The sequence of this T cell receptor beta chain was determined in a study of OX40 agonist ivuxolimab in advanced cancers. Looking at the study overall: Ivuxolimab, which targeted the costimulatory receptor OX40 (CD134), was an agonistic, fully human IgG2 monoclonal antibody. Intravenous ivuxolimab was administered to patients every 2 weeks at six dose levels: 0.01, 0.1, 0.3, 1.5, 3 and 10 mg/kg. Among the roughly 52 dose-escalation patients, around 19 had hepatocellular carcinoma, some 15 melanoma, 9 renal cell carcinoma and 9 head and neck cancer. A male proportion of roughly 80% and a mean age of approximately 60 years, ranging from about 20 to 85, were recorded for the dose-escalation cohort. Patients were allowed to have had prior anti-PD-1, anti-PD-L1 or anti-CTLA-4 therapy, and 40% of the dose-escalation patients had previously received checkpoint inhibitors. Three dose-escalation patients achieved partial responses, one with hepatocellular carcinoma and two with cutaneous melanoma. Peripheral TCRbeta sequencing was intended to test whether TCR sequence diversity was altered and clonal T-cell expansion was caused by ivuxolimab. The paper reports the monotherapy dose-escalation portion (N of about 47 patients) of the phase I ivuxolimab trial. Results and caveats for the whole study, not just this receptor: At doses of 0.1 to 3.0 mg/kg, clonal expansion of both CD4+ and CD8+ T cells in blood was seen between baseline and week 6. The antigen specificity of the clonally expanded peripheral T cells was not determined. Low levels of normalized T-cell clonal expansion were also seen in some patients who did not respond. In the 0.1-3.0 mg/kg groups, partial responders were among the patients with the lowest normalized peripheral clonal expansion, particularly in CD8+ T cells. On average, CD8+ T cells showed more expanded clones than CD4+ T cells after ivuxolimab.

The trial excluded patients who had a history of autoimmune disease or who were on systemic immunosuppression. Peripheral blood for TCR sequencing was drawn from every dose cohort at baseline, at cycle 4 day 1 and at cycle 7 day 1. The samples were taken from a phase I, first-in-human, multicenter, open-label dose-escalation trial of ivuxolimab. Adults with locally advanced or metastatic head and neck squamous cell, hepatocellular, melanoma or renal cell carcinoma were enrolled in the trial. Before TCR sequencing, CD4+ T cells and CD8+ T cells from peripheral blood were sorted into separate populations. Genomic DNA was extracted from sorted cells for sequencing of the TCRbeta CDR3 region. The immunoSEQ Assay was used to sequence the TCRbeta CDR3 regions. This immuneACCESS table, as held by TCRdb, lists in-frame sequences with V and J called but not all clones. Of the missing ones, under half trace to an unresolved V gene in checked studies; the others have no known cause. The table for this sample lists 50,000 to 75,000 clones; about 90% of them were counted only once. The top ten clones comprise around 0.4% of the sample.

Taken from cysteine to phenylalanine, the CDR3 has 14 residues. Of all the DNA, just the CDR3 is kept, 42 bases in frame from base 1. Between the V and J ends, shortened by 2 bases and 4 bases respectively, the junction contains 11 bases. The germline V gene gives CDR1 as MNHEY and CDR2 as SVGAGI. This clone was recorded once. The specificity of this receptor is unknown. The input lacks base qualities; no much larger clone sits a single base away. The source of this sequence is an adult with an advanced solid tumor such as melanoma, head and neck, liver or kidney cancer. Sequenced material: CD4+ or CD8+ T cells sorted from blood, taken in a trial of the OX40 agonist ivuxolimab. The chain joins TRBV6-5 to TRBJ1-2; perhaps TRBD1 is the D gene, with 6 bases matching. The nucleotides are TGTGCCAGCAGTTACACACAGGGAACCTATGGCTACACCTTC. The encoded protein is CASSYTQGTYGYTF.